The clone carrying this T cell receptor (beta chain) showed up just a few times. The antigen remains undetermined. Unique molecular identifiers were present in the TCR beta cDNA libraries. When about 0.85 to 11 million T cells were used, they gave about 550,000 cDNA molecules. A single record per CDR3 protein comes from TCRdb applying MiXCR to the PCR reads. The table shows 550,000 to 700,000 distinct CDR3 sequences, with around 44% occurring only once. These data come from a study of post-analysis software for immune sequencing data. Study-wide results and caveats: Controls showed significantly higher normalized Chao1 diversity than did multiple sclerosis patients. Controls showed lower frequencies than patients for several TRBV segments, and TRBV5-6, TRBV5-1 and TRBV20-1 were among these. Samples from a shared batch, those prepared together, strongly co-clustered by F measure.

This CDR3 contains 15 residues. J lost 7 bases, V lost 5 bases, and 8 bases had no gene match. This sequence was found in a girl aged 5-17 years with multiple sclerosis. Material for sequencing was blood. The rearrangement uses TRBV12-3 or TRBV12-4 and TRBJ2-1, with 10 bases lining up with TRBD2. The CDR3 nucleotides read TGTGCCAGCAGTCCTAGACTAGCGGGCGGGAATGAGCAGTTCTTC. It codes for CASSPRLAGGNEQFF.